The rows below give T cell receptor beta chains drawn from one sample of a study of graft-versus-host responses after intestinal transplantation. These receptors' antigens are unknown. Here immunoSEQ multiplex PCR was the method, and the copy in TCRdb shows in-frame clones only, minus some. The table has about 130,000 clones, approximately 94% seen once. Specimen: unstimulated CD4+ T cells sorted from spleen or lymph node cells, collected before intestinal transplant. The source is a human donor who received an intestinal transplant. The conserved cysteine and the conserved F or W are not part of the CDR3 here. Size is omitted from some rows. Given values are once, few, many or a class for expanded clones.

- | TRBJ2-5 | TRBV5-1 | ASSLGGNRKIETQY
- | TRBJ2-1 | TRBV21-1 | ASSKVVTGRGNEQF
once | TRBJ1-2 | TRBV6-5 | ASTTLRGYGYT
- | TRBJ2-2 | TRBV7-3 | ASSFTNTGELF
- | TRBJ1-2 | TRBV7-8 | ASSAPGTGYGYT
- | TRBJ1-1 | TRBV7-3 | ASSLEPGVAKEAF
- | TRBJ1-6 | TRBV18 | ASSPQGMGSPLH
- | TRBJ1-5 | TRBV29-1 | SVRQGDQPQH
- | TRBJ1-6 | TRBV19 | ASSLPRTGGGSPLH
- | TRBJ1-1 | TRBV5-4 | ASSLAKVVVTGGLHTEAF
- | TRBJ2-5 | TRBV2 | ASSEMPSGGETQY
- | TRBJ2-7 | TRBV19 | ASSAPTGVRN
- | TRBJ1-2 | TRBV5-1 | ASSLGLRAGYT
- | TRBJ2-7 | TRBV11-2 | ASSSAPYEQY
once | TRBJ2-7 | TRBV29-1 | SVGRGSYEQY
- | TRBJ1-2 | TRBV27 | ASSLSPTGSYGYT
- | TRBJ2-7 | TRBV5-1 | ASSLFQGGLEQY
few | TRBJ2-7 | TRBV19 | ASSTRDYEQY
- | TRBJ1-1 | TRBV7-2 | ASSSDRGEPEAF
- | TRBJ1-1 | TRBV11-3 | ASSETGEANTEAF
- | TRBJ1-6 | TRBV25-1 | ASSDAFVGGSPLH